This record concerns one T cell receptor (beta chain) sequence. Its antigen is as yet unknown. TCRdb's table, derived via immunoSEQ multiplex PCR, lists solely in-frame clones and lacks some. The top ten hold less than 60% of the sample, which has 2,000 or so clones, roughly two thirds seen once. These data are taken from a study of STAT3 mutations in large granular lymphocyte leukemia. Study conclusions and caveats: Every T-LGLL patient had at least one immunodominant TCRbeta clonotype. Suggested: STAT3 mutation was not the ancestral event for these clonal expansions.

Source material: peripheral blood mononuclear cells. This receptor was taken from a man in his fifties with T-cell large granular lymphocyte leukemia. Some clones in this sample may be carry-over from other donors' samples.

CDR3 sequence (DNA): TGTGCCAGCAGCTTACGCGGACAGGGGGATGGCTACACCTTC. Its protein product is CASSLRGQGDGYTF. This sequence joins TRBV7-2 and TRBJ1-2; 10 nucleotides line up with TRBD1. Trimming cost V 2 bases and J 6 bases; bases outside gene matches: 3. Germline V gives CDR1 SGHTA, CDR2 FQGNSA. This CDR3 region has 14 residues.